This record concerns one TCR beta chain sequence. The clone's antigen remains unknown. There are no base qualities to consult, and no much larger clone falls within one base. The library was generated by the immunoSEQ multiplex PCR assay. For most patients, genomic DNA was isolated with the Qiagen DNeasy Blood and Tissue Kit and shipped frozen to Adaptive Biotechnologies for TCR sequencing. For most patients, high-throughput TCR-beta CDR3 sequencing of genomic DNA was performed by Adaptive Biotechnologies. As for the original processing: TCR sequencing data were retrieved from Adaptive's ImmunoSEQ software for roughly 17 patients, whereas three other patients were processed with MiXCR and VDJtools. CD4 versus CD8 sorting errors were corrected by removing sequences found in both subsets at a frequency ratio below 5:1. CDR3 nucleotide sequences shared between donor and recipient were removed because their origin could not be assigned. At least 2-fold expansion over unstimulated cells and a minimum CFSE-low frequency of 0.002% (template counts) or 0.001% (read counts) were required for clones to be classified as alloreactive. A clone was considered mappable if detected in the sequenced pre-transplant spleen, lymph node, or MLR CFSE-low populations of the donor or recipient. Cumulative frequency of alloreactive clones was calculated as a percentage of all sequences weighted by copy number. This is the immuneACCESS table as TCRdb keeps it, with only in-frame sequences that have V and J called. A part of the clones is gone; compared with another copy, unresolved V genes explain less than half, and the rest is unexplained. The V and J calls and clone size were taken over from that table, and D and trimming were inferred from the DNA. Counted in this sample were around 120,000 clones; 90% to 95% of them appeared once. Roughly 0.11% of the sample is taken by the ten largest.

Per the publication, the time point label means: cells obtained before transplantation from donor or recipient. CD3+CD4+ and CD3+CD8+ populations were FACS-sorted from unstimulated pre-transplant donor and recipient cells taken from spleen or lymph nodes. V was cut back by 4 bases and J by 4 bases, leaving a gap of 7 bases between them. Reading from cysteine to phenylalanine, the CDR3 counts 12 amino acids. Of all the DNA, just the CDR3 is kept, 36 bases in frame from base 1. Based on the germline V gene, the CDR1 and CDR2 sequences are MDHEN and SYDVKM. This sample was taken from a study of graft-versus-host responses after intestinal transplantation (dated by TCRdb to the early 2020s). Looking at the study overall: Multivisceral, liver-intestinal, or isolated intestinal transplants were received by the recipients. Anti-thymocyte globulin induction was given to all recipients, followed by maintenance tacrolimus and steroids for about 3 years. Graft-versus-host and host-versus-graft alloreactive T cell clones were tracked in the graft, circulation and bone marrow after intestinal transplantation using bulk TCR-beta CDR3 sequencing. To identify alloreactive clones, pre-transplant mixed lymphocyte reaction products were sequenced and compared with unstimulated pre-transplant donor and recipient T cells. The cohort enrolled under 25 intestinal transplant recipients including one retransplant, and a few patients lacking pretransplant specimens were excluded. A peak of at least 4% donor T cells among recipient peripheral blood mononuclear cells was the definition used for donor T cell macrochimerism. Instead of going to the commercial service, samples from a few later patients were sequenced in-house on an Illumina MiSeq and processed with MiXCR.

Here is what the overall study found, with its caveats: In the allografts of patients with donor T cell macrochimerism, GvH to HvG T cell clonal ratios were high. Conclusions were limited by the relatively low number and heterogeneity of intestinal transplant patients. Early after transplant, peak levels of circulating GvH clones were found to be associated with declines in HvG clones. GvH clones were detected in recipient bone marrow, and some appeared earlier in ileal mucosa or blood, consistent with an intestinal mucosal origin.

The chain is assembled from TRBV28 and TRBJ2-5; the D gene cannot be resolved beyond TRBD1 or TRBD2, each matching 5 bases. This specimen was unstimulated CD4+ T cells sorted from spleen or lymph node cells, taken before intestinal transplant. This TCR was recovered from a human donor who received an intestinal transplant. The encoded CDR3 is CASSSGTETQYF. The nucleotides are TGTGCCAGCAGTTCCGGGACAGAGACCCAGTACTTC.